A single sample gave rise to the 17 T cell receptor beta chains below, sequenced in a study of shared clonotypes between healthy human individuals. Assay: immunoSEQ multiplex PCR; the TCRdb copy retains only in-frame clones and omits some. The data hold a few million clones, with 85% to 95% observed a single time. The sample was naive CD4+ T cells from PBMCs. As for subset: CD45RA+ positively selected. The receptor set was obtained from a man aged 18-30 years in good health. Some clones in this sample may be carry-over from other donors' samples.

The CDR3 DNA sequence: TGCGCCAGCAGCCTAACGTGGGGGTACGAGCAGTACTTC. As protein: CASSLTWGYEQYF. V gene TRBV5-1 combines with J gene TRBJ2-7; D possibly matches TRBD1 or TRBD2 (5 bases each). This CDR3 region has 13 residues. Germline V gene sequence: CDR1 SGHRS, CDR2 YFSETQ. Trimming took 4 bases from V and 4 from J, leaving 12 bases between them.

The chain combines TRBV10-1 with TRBJ2-1; 11 bases are shared with TRBD1. This CDR3 is 16 amino acids long. Looked up from germline, CDR1 is WNHNN and CDR2 is SYGVQD (reference sequence). The trim removed 4 bases at V and 6 bases at J, leaving 8 bases unmatched. The CDR3 sequence: CASSGIGQGAGNEQFF. For the CDR3, the DNA is TGCGCCAGCAGTGGAATCGGACAGGGGGCAGGCAATGAGCAGTTCTTC.

The chain is built from TRBV29-1 and TRBJ1-1; perhaps TRBD1 as D (5 bases). V lost 5 bases, J lost 0 bases, and 13 bases lay in between. CDR3 size: 14 residues. Germline assignment: CDR1 SQVTM and CDR2 ANQGSEA. The CDR3 loop reads CSVRGSAVNTEAFF. CDR3 sequence (DNA): TGCAGCGTTAGGGGATCCGCAGTGAACACTGAAGCTTTCTTT.

The V gene is TRBV10-1, the J gene TRBJ2-1; a possible D gene is TRBD1 (5 bases). Trimming removed 5 bases from V and 8 bases from J, with 13 bases in between. The CDR3 sequence is 13 residues long. Per the germline V gene, CDR1 is WNHNN and CDR2 is SYGVQD (reference sequence). CDR3 in DNA: TGCGCCAGCAGTTCAGCCCCGACAGATGAGCAGTTCTTC. Protein sequence: CASSSAPTDEQFF.

This chain uses TRBV11-2 with TRBJ2-1; 10 bases agree with TRBD2. There are 17 residues in the CDR3. In germline, CDR1 is SGHAT, CDR2 FQNNGV. Germline trimming cut 5 bases from V and 5 bases from J; bases unmatched to any gene: 12. CDR3 nucleotide sequence: TGTGCCAGCAGCGACCAAAGGCGCCTAGCGGGAGACAATGAGCAGTTCTTC. It yields the protein CASSDQRRLAGDNEQFF.

This sequence joins TRBV14 and TRBJ1-2; TRBD1 aligns across 9 bases. V dropped 0 bases and J dropped 2; count of bases not matched to a gene: 7. Germline V gene sequence: CDR1 SGHDN, CDR2 FVKESK. CDR3 size: 17 residues. CDR3 protein: CASSQDRGTGKNYGYTF. CDR3 sequence (DNA): TGTGCCAGCAGCCAAGATAGAGGGACAGGGAAGAACTATGGCTACACCTTC.

This chain connects TRBV18 to TRBJ2-7, with 12 bases aligning to TRBD2. The V gene's germline CDR1 is KGHSH and CDR2 LQKENI. This CDR3 contains 17 residues. J gave up 0 bases and V 5 bases, and 8 bases lay outside the gene matches. This CDR3 is CASSTRPTSGSSYEQYF. The CDR3 nucleotides read TGTGCCAGCTCAACCCGTCCGACTAGCGGGAGCTCCTACGAGCAGTACTTC.

This chain connects TRBV6-1 to TRBJ1-4; D is undetermined. The ends were cut back, 3 bases at V and 0 bases at J, with 8 bases in the middle. Germline values: CDR1 MNHNS, CDR2 SASEGT. There are 15 residues in the CDR3. Written as DNA, the CDR3 is TGTGCCAGCAGTGATGTTGGGGCAACTAATGAAAAACTGTTTTTT. This encodes CASSDVGATNEKLFF.

This chain joins TRBV30 and TRBJ2-5; D remains unclear. This CDR3 spans 13 amino acids. Germline V CDR1 and CDR2: GTSNPN, SVGIG (reference sequence). Trimming removed 3 bases at V and 2 bases at J, with 10 bases between. The CDR3 bases are TGTGCCTGGAGCAACCAGCTTCAAGAGACCCAGTACTTC. This codes for CAWSNQLQETQYF. The entire variable domain, with the rest obtained from reference TRBV30 and TRBJ2-5, is as follows: SQTIHQWPATLVQPVGSPLSLECTVEGTSNPNLYWYRQAAGRGLQLLFYSVGIGQISSEVPQNLSASRPQDRQFILSSKKLLLSDSGFYLCAWSNQLQETQYFGPGTRLLVL.

This clone has a handful of counts. The chain links TRBV29-1 to TRBJ1-5; no clear D gene. CDR1 SQVTM and CDR2 ANQGSEA come from the germline V gene. This CDR3 spans 12 amino acids. Trimming took off 4 bases at V and 9 bases at J, with 13 bases between the two ends. The CDR3 sequence is CSVVGGPGPQHF. CDR3 nucleotides: TGCAGCGTTGTCGGCGGACCGGGGCCCCAGCATTTT.

The chain employs TRBV7-2 and TRBJ2-1; perhaps D is TRBD1 or TRBD2 (7 bases each). The CDR3 sequence is 18 residues long. The V end lost 3 bases, the J end lost 4 bases, and 22 bases lay between the germline ends. Germline CDR1 and CDR2: SGHTA and FQGNSA. The CDR3 bases are TGTGCCAGCAGCTTGAGGGTTACAGGGGACTATGGGTACAATGAGCAGTTCTTC. Residues: CASSLRVTGDYGYNEQFF.

This clone was counted once. J is TRBJ1-1 and V is TRBV28; D gene uncertain. The germline CDR1 and CDR2 sequences are MDHEN and SYDVKM. Trimming pared 2 bases from V and 4 bases from J, leaving 8 bases between. There are 13 residues in the CDR3. The CDR3 protein is CASSLKVVTEAFF. The CDR3 DNA reads as TGTGCCAGCAGTTTAAAAGTGGTCACTGAAGCTTTCTTT.

V is TRBV27 and J is TRBJ2-1, with 8 bases aligning to TRBD2. Trimming removed 1 base from V and 7 bases from J; junction bases left unmatched: 6. The germline V gene encodes CDR1 MNHEY and CDR2 SMNVEV (reference sequence). The CDR3 totals 15 residues. CDR3 coding DNA: TGTGCCAGCAGTTTATACGGGAGGGCCCAGAATGAGCAGTTCTTC. This sequence encodes CASSLYGRAQNEQFF.

In this sample, this clone turned up once. The chain combines TRBV4-1 with TRBJ2-7; 10 bases align to TRBD2. The CDR3 is made up of 16 amino acids. J was trimmed by 4 bases and V by 1 base; bases with no gene match: 7. Germline V gene sequence: CDR1 MGHRA, CDR2 YSYEKL. CDR3 nucleotide sequence: TGCGCCAGCAGCCAAGGTCTAGCGGGAGTATGGTACGAGCAGTACTTC. It translates to CASSQGLAGVWYEQYF.

The chain links TRBV5-4 to TRBJ2-2; TRBD1 matches at 10 bases. Germline trimming cut 3 bases from V and 2 bases from J; bases unmatched to any gene: 4. This CDR3 is 16 amino acids long. Germline CDR1 reads SGHNT; CDR2 reads YYREEE (reference sequence). The chain's CDR3 is CASSWRDRGNTGELFF. In DNA, the CDR3 is TGTGCCAGCAGCTGGAGGGACAGGGGAAACACCGGGGAGCTGTTTTTT.

J is TRBJ2-7 and V is TRBV4-3, with 11 bases identical to TRBD2. CDR1 and CDR2 (germline): LGHNA, YSLEER. CDR3 length: 18 amino acids. Trimming at V came to 1 base and at J to 4 bases, leaving 12 bases not matched to a gene. The CDR3 nucleotides read TGCGCCAGCAGCCAAGGGATACTCACTAGCGGGGGCTTGTACGAGCAGTACTTC. Protein product: CASSQGILTSGGLYEQYF.

The rearrangement links TRBV5-4 to TRBJ2-1; 10 bases fit TRBD1. After removal of 4 bases from V and 8 bases from J, the junction contained 12 bases not matched to a gene. The CDR3 sequence is 16 residues long. Germline CDR1 is SGHNT and CDR2 is YYREEE (reference sequence). The CDR3 nucleotides are TGTGCCAGCAGCCTCCCACCGGGACAGGGGATTCATGAGCAGTTCTTC. It yields the protein CASSLPPGQGIHEQFF.